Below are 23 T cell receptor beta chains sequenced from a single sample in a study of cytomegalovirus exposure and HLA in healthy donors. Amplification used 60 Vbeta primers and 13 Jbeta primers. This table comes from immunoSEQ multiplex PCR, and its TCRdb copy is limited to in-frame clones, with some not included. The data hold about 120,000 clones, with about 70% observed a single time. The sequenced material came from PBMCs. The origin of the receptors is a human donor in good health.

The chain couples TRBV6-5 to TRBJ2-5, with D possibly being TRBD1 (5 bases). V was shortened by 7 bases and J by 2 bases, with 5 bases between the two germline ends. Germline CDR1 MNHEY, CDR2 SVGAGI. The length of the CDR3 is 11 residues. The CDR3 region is CASTGQETQYF. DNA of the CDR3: TGTGCCAGCACAGGGCAAGAGACCCAGTACTTC.

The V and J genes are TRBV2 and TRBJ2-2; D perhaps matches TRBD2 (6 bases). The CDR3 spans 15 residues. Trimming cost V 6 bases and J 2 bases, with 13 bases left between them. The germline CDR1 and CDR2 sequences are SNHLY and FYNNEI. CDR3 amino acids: CASRPGLRNTGELFF. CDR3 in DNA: TGTGCCAGCAGACCGGGACTGCGCAACACCGGGGAGCTGTTTTTT.

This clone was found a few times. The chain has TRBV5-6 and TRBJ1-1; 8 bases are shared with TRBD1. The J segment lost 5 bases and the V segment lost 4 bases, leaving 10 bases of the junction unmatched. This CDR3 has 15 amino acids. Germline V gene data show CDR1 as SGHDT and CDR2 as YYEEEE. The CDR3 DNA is TGTGCCAGCAGCCCCCCGGACAGGGATCTAACTGAAGCTTTCTTT. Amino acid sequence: CASSPPDRDLTEAFF.

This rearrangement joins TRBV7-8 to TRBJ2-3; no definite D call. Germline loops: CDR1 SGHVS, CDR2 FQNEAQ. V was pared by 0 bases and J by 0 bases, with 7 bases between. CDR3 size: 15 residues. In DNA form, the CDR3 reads TGTGCCAGCAGCTTAGCCCTGAGGAGCACAGATACGCAGTATTTT. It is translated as CASSLALRSTDTQYF.

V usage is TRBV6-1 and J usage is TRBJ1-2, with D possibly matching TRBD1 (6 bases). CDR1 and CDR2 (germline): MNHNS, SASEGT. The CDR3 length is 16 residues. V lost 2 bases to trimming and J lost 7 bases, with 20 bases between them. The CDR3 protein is CASSEPRAQGRGGYTF. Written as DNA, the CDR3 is TGTGCCAGCAGTGAACCCCGGGCCCAGGGGAGGGGTGGCTACACCTTC.

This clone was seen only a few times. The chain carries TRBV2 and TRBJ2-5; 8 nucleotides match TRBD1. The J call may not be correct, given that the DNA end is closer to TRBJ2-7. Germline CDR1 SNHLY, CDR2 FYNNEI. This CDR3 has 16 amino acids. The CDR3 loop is CASSRDRRPSSYEQYF. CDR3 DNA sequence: TGTGCCAGCAGCCGGGACAGGAGACCGAGCTCCTACGAGCAGTACTTC.

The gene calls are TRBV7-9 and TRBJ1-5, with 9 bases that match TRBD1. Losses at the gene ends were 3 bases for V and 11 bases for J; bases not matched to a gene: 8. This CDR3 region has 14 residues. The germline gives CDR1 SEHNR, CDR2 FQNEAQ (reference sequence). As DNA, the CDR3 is TGTGCCAGCAGCTTGTCGCGGGACAGGGATACCCAGCATTTT. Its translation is CASSLSRDRDTQHF.

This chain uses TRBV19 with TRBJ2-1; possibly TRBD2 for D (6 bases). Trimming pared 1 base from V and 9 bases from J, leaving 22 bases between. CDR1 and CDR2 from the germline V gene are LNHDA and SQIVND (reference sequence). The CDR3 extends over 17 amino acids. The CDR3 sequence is CASSIGGEGTSRGEQFF. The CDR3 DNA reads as TGTGCCAGTAGTATAGGAGGCGAGGGGACTTCAAGGGGTGAGCAGTTCTTC.

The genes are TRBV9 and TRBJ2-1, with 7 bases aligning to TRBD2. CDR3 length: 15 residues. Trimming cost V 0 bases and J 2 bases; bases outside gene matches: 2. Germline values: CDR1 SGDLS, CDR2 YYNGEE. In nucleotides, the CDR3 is TGTGCCAGCAGCGTAGGGGGGGGTGCCTACAATGAGCAGTTCTTC. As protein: CASSVGGGAYNEQFF. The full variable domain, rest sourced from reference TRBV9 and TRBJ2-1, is DSGVTQTPKHLITATGQRVTLRCSPRSGDLSVYWYQQSLDQGLQFLIQYYNGEERAKGNILERFSAQQFPDLHSELNLSSLELGDSALYFCASSVGGGAYNEQFFGPGTRLTVL.

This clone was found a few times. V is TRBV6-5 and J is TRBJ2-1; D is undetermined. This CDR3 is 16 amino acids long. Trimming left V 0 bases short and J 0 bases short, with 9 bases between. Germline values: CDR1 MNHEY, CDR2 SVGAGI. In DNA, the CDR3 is TGTGCCAGCAGTTACTCGATACCCAGCTCCTACAATGAGCAGTTCTTC. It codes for CASSYSIPSSYNEQFF.

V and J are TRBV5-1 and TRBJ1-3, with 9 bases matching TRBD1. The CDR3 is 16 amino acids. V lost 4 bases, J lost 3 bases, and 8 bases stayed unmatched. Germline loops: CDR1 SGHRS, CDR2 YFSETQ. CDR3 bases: TGCGCCAGCAGCCCCCGGGACAGGGCTTTTGGAAACACCATATATTTT. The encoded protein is CASSPRDRAFGNTIYF. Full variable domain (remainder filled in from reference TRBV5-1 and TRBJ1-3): KAGVTQTPRYLIKTRGQQVTLSCSPISGHRSVSWYQQTPGQGLQFLFEYFSETQRNKGNFPGRFSGRQFSNSRSEMNVSTLELGDSALYLCASSPRDRAFGNTIYFGEGSWLTVV.

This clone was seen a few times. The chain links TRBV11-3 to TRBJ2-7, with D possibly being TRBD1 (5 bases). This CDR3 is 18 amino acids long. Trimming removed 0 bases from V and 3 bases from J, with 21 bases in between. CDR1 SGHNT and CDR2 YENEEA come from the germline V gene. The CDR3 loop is CASSLDLTLTVFLYEQYF. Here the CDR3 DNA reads TGTGCCAGCAGCTTAGATCTGACCTTGACAGTTTTCCTCTACGAGCAGTACTTC. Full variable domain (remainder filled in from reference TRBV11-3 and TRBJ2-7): EAGVVQSPRYKIIEKKQPVAFWCNPISGHNTLYWYLQNLGQGPELLIRYENEEAVDDSQLPKDRFSAERLKGVDSTLKIQPAELGDSAVYLCASSLDLTLTVFLYEQYFGPGTRLTVT.

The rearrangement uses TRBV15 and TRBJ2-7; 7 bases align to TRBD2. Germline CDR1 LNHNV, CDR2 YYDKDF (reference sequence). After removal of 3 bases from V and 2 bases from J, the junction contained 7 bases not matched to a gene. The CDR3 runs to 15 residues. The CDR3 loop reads CATSRGRGETYEQYF. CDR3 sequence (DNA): TGTGCCACCAGCAGGGGACGGGGGGAAACCTACGAGCAGTACTTC.

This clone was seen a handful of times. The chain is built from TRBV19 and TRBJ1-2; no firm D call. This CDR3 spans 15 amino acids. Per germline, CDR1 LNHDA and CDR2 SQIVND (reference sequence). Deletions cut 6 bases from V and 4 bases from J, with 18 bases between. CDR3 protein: CASSHQATNPYGYTF. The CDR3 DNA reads TGTGCCAGTAGCCACCAGGCAACAAACCCCTATGGCTACACCTTC.

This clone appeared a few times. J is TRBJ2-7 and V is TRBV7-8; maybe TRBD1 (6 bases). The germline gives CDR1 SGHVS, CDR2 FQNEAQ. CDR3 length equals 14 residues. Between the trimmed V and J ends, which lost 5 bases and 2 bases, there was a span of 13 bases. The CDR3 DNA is TGTGCCAGCAGCCCAGGACGGACAGCCTACGAGCAGTACTTC. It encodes CASSPGRTAYEQYF.

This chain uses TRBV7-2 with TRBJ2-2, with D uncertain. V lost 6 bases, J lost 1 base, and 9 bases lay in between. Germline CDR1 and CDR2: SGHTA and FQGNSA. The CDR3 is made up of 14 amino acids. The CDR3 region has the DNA TGTGCCAGCAGACTTAACCAGAACACCGGGGAGCTGTTTTTT. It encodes CASRLNQNTGELFF.

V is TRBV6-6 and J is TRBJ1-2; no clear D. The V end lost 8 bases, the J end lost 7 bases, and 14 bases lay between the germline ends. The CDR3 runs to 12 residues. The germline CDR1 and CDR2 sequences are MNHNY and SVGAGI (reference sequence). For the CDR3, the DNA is TGTGCCAGCTGGCCTGAACATGGTGGCTACACCTTC. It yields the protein CASWPEHGGYTF.

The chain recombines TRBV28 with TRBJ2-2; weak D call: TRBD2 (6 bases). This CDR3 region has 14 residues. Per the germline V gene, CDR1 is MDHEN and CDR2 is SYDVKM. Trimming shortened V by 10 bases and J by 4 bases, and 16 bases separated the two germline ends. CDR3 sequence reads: CAIHGGAVTGELFF. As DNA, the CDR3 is TGTGCCATCCACGGGGGAGCCGTCACCGGGGAGCTGTTTTTT.

The CDR3: CASSLGLAGGTGELFF. The CDR3, as DNA: TGTGCCAGCAGCTTAGGACTAGCGGGGGGGACCGGGGAGCTGTTTTTT. The chain links TRBV7-6 to TRBJ2-2; 14 bases are a match to TRBD2. V lost 1 base and J lost 5; bases outside the gene matches: 0. Germline assignment: CDR1 SGHVS and CDR2 FNYEAQ. This CDR3 is 16 amino acids long. The full variable domain, its missing parts supplied by reference TRBV7-6 and TRBJ2-2, is GAGVSQSPRYKVTKRGQDVALRCDPISGHVSLYWYRQALGQGPEFLTYFNYEAQQDKSGLPNDRFSAERPEGSISTLTIQRTEQRDSAMYRCASSLGLAGGTGELFFGEGSRLTVL.

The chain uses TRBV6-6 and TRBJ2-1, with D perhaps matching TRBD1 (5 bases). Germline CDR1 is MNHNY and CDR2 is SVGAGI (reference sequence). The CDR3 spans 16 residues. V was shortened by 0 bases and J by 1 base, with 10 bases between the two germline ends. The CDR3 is CASSYSVAGSYNEQFF. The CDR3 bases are TGTGCCAGCAGTTACTCGGTGGCAGGGTCCTACAATGAGCAGTTCTTC.

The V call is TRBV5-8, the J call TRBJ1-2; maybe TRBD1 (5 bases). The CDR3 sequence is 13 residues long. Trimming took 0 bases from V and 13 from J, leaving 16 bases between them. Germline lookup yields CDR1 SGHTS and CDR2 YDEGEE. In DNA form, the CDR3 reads TGTGCCAGCAGCTTGGTGGTGGGGCCAAGCTGCACCTTC. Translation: CASSLVVGPSCTF.

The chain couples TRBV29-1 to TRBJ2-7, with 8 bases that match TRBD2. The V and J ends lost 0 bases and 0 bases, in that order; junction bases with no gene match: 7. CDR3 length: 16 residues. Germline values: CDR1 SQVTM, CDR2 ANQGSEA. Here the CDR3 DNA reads TGCAGCGTTGAAGATCTAAGCGGGAGCAACTCCTACGAGCAGTACTTC. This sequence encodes CSVEDLSGSNSYEQYF.

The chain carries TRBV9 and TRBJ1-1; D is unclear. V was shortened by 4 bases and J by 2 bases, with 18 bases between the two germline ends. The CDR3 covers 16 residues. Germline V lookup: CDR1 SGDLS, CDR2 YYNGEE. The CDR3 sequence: CASSRRGSGDNTEAFF. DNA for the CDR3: TGTGCCAGCAGCCGACGCGGATCGGGAGATAACACTGAAGCTTTCTTT.